This T cell receptor beta chain was identified during a study of blood T cell repertoires in COVID-19. For the study at large: Sites in the United States, Italy and Spain provided acute and convalescent COVID-19 samples. In each case, the material was cDNA or gDNA derived from T cells, B-cell-depleted T cells, or PBMCs.

In the study's own analysis: Estimated nucleated cell counts came from reference gene primer amplification. TCRdb's table, derived via immunoSEQ multiplex PCR, lists solely in-frame clones and lacks some. V and J calls and clone size follow that table, whereas D and trimming were derived from the DNA. The table has over 100,000 clones, over 80% seen once. This CDR3 region has 17 residues. Trimming left V 5 bases short and J 0 bases short, with 20 bases between. Germline V gives CDR1 SGHDT, CDR2 YYEEEE. The sequenced sample was peripheral blood. The J gene is TRBJ1-2, the V gene TRBV5-6; a weak D match, TRBD1 (5 bases). This TCR was sampled from a woman aged 65 to 85 with acute or convalescent COVID-19. CDR3 loop: CASSLGSGTYANYGYTF. The DNA of the CDR3 is TGTGCCAGCAGTCTAGGATCCGGGACTTATGCTAACTATGGCTACACCTTC. The complete variable domain, with remaining parts taken from reference TRBV5-6 and TRBJ1-2, reads DAGVTQSPTHLIKTRGQQVTLRCSPKSGHDTVSWYQQALGQGPQFIFQYYEEEERQRGNFPDRFSGHQFPNYSSELNVNALLLGDSALYLCASSLGSGTYANYGYTFGSGTRLTVV.